The rows below give T cell receptor beta chains drawn from one sample of a study of blood T cell repertoires in COVID-19. The protocol was immunoSEQ multiplex PCR, while the TCRdb copy is restricted to in-frame clones and leaves out a portion. The table has some 68,000 clones, 85% to 90% seen once. Material for sequencing was peripheral blood. The source of these receptors is a man aged 50-59 years with active COVID-19. Each CDR3 is given with its conserved first and last residue. Each record gives: D gene, V gene, J gene, clone size, CDR3 protein, CDR3 DNA. The D gene is left open where the match is weak. The listing skips clone size in some rows; elsewhere it reads once, few, many or a size class.

d_gene: TRBD1; v_gene: TRBV4-3; j_gene: TRBJ2-7; abundance: few; CDR3aa: CASSQDGTDYEQYF; CDR3nt: TGCGCCAGCAGCCAAGATGGGACAGACTACGAGCAGTACTTC
d_gene: -; v_gene: TRBV5-1; j_gene: TRBJ2-7; abundance: once; CDR3aa: CASSQGQVVGEQYF; CDR3nt: TGCGCCAGCAGCCAGGGACAAGTAGTAGGCGAGCAGTACTTC
d_gene: TRBD1; v_gene: TRBV12-3/TRBV12-4; j_gene: TRBJ1-1; abundance: few; CDR3aa: CASSLGGQKKAFF; CDR3nt: TGTGCCAGCAGTTTAGGGGGACAGAAAAAAGCTTTCTTT
d_gene: TRBD2; v_gene: TRBV7-9; j_gene: TRBJ2-3; abundance: -; CDR3aa: CASSLDQAGDSTDTQYF; CDR3nt: TGTGCCAGCAGCTTAGATCAGGCGGGGGATAGCACAGATACGCAGTATTTT
d_gene: TRBD1; v_gene: TRBV24-1; j_gene: TRBJ2-2; abundance: few; CDR3aa: CATSDRGDTGELFF; CDR3nt: TGTGCCACCTCGGACAGGGGGGACACCGGGGAGCTGTTTTTT
d_gene: -; v_gene: TRBV5-1; j_gene: TRBJ2-2; abundance: -; CDR3aa: CASSFRGPGELFF; CDR3nt: TGCGCCAGCAGCTTTAGGGGTCCCGGGGAGCTGTTTTTT
d_gene: TRBD2; v_gene: TRBV9; j_gene: TRBJ2-7; abundance: -; CDR3aa: CASSVASGAGEQYF; CDR3nt: TGTGCCAGCAGCGTAGCTAGCGGGGCTGGCGAGCAGTACTTC
d_gene: -; v_gene: TRBV28; j_gene: TRBJ1-3; abundance: -; CDR3aa: CASSSRTIGPDTIYF; CDR3nt: TGTGCCAGCAGTTCCAGGACTATCGGTCCAGACACCATATATTTT
d_gene: -; v_gene: TRBV12-3/TRBV12-4; j_gene: TRBJ2-5; abundance: -; CDR3aa: CASSPTSLGTQYF; CDR3nt: TGTGCCAGCAGTCCGACTTCCTTGGGGACCCAGTACTTC
d_gene: TRBD2; v_gene: TRBV19; j_gene: TRBJ2-3; abundance: -; CDR3aa: CASSPNSGRGDTQYF; CDR3nt: TGTGCCAGTAGTCCCAATAGCGGGAGGGGGGATACGCAGTATTTT
d_gene: -; v_gene: TRBV21-1; j_gene: TRBJ2-7; abundance: -; CDR3aa: CASSTVEPWGLTVSYEQYF; CDR3nt: TGTGCCAGCAGCACGGTGGAACCTTGGGGACTTACGGTCTCCTACGAGCAGTACTTC
d_gene: TRBD1; v_gene: TRBV24-1; j_gene: TRBJ2-1; abundance: -; CDR3aa: CATSDQMTRGREGRNEQFF; CDR3nt: TGTGCCACCAGTGATCAGATGACCAGGGGGCGGGAAGGTAGGAATGAGCAGTTCTTC
d_gene: -; v_gene: TRBV27; j_gene: TRBJ1-5; abundance: few; CDR3aa: CASGGGAGRGQPQHF; CDR3nt: TGTGCCAGCGGGGGTGGAGCGGGGCGCGGTCAGCCCCAGCATTTT
d_gene: TRBD2; v_gene: TRBV6-5; j_gene: TRBJ2-1; abundance: -; CDR3aa: CASSYSGGTGPLF; CDR3nt: TGTGCCAGCAGTTACTCGGGAGGGACCGGACCCCTCTTC
d_gene: -; v_gene: TRBV7-3; j_gene: TRBJ2-7; abundance: once; CDR3aa: CASSFLAGPYEQYF; CDR3nt: TGTGCCAGCAGCTTCCTGGCGGGGCCCTACGAGCAGTACTTC
d_gene: -; v_gene: TRBV19; j_gene: TRBJ1-3; abundance: -; CDR3aa: CASSITGPGNTIYF; CDR3nt: TGTGCCAGTAGTATAACTGGGCCTGGAAACACCATATATTTT
d_gene: TRBD2; v_gene: TRBV9; j_gene: TRBJ2-3; abundance: -; CDR3aa: CASRSGGATDTQYF; CDR3nt: TGTGCCAGCAGGTCCGGGGGGGCTACAGATACGCAGTATTTT
d_gene: TRBD1; v_gene: TRBV6-1; j_gene: TRBJ2-2; abundance: -; CDR3aa: CASSDRGSTGELFF; CDR3nt: TGTGCCAGCAGTGACAGGGGGTCAACCGGGGAGCTGTTTTTT
d_gene: -; v_gene: TRBV18; j_gene: TRBJ1-4; abundance: -; CDR3aa: CASSTQGEKLFF; CDR3nt: TGTGCCAGCTCAACCCAGGGTGAAAAACTGTTTTTT
d_gene: TRBD1; v_gene: TRBV5-1; j_gene: TRBJ1-1; abundance: -; CDR3aa: CASSEGQGWTEAFF; CDR3nt: TGCGCCAGCAGCGAGGGACAGGGGTGGACTGAAGCTTTCTTT
d_gene: -; v_gene: TRBV19; j_gene: TRBJ1-5; abundance: -; CDR3aa: CASTNPLQPQHF; CDR3nt: TGTGCCAGTACCAATCCACTGCAGCCCCAGCATTTT
d_gene: -; v_gene: TRBV27; j_gene: TRBJ2-7; abundance: few; CDR3aa: CASSLSQGNEQYF; CDR3nt: TGTGCCAGCAGTTTATCACAGGGCAACGAGCAGTACTTC
d_gene: TRBD1; v_gene: TRBV9; j_gene: TRBJ2-3; abundance: -; CDR3aa: CASSPWTGSLTDTQYF; CDR3nt: TGTGCCAGCAGCCCATGGACAGGTTCACTCACAGATACGCAGTATTTT
d_gene: -; v_gene: TRBV7-9; j_gene: TRBJ2-3; abundance: -; CDR3aa: CASSRSGGADTQYF; CDR3nt: TGTGCCAGCAGCCGTAGCGGAGGGGCAGATACGCAGTATTTT
d_gene: -; v_gene: TRBV2; j_gene: TRBJ1-6; abundance: -; CDR3aa: CASKPDGDNSPLHF; CDR3nt: TGTGCCAGCAAGCCCGACGGGGATAATTCACCCCTCCACTTT
d_gene: TRBD1; v_gene: TRBV12-5; j_gene: TRBJ2-3; abundance: once; CDR3aa: CASGEPGSRQGIADTQYF; CDR3nt: TGTGCTAGTGGCGAACCCGGATCCAGACAGGGGATCGCAGATACGCAGTATTTT
d_gene: TRBD1; v_gene: TRBV7-2; j_gene: TRBJ1-6; abundance: -; CDR3aa: CASSSGTANSPLHF; CDR3nt: TGTGCCAGCAGCTCCGGGACAGCAAATTCACCCCTCCACTTT
d_gene: TRBD1; v_gene: TRBV28; j_gene: TRBJ1-3; abundance: -; CDR3aa: CASSGTGGGNTIYF; CDR3nt: TGTGCCAGCAGTGGGACAGGGGGTGGAAACACCATATATTTT
d_gene: -; v_gene: TRBV25-1; j_gene: TRBJ2-5; abundance: -; CDR3aa: CASSYRATGSETQYF; CDR3nt: TGTGCCAGCAGCTACCGCGCAACAGGGTCGGAGACCCAGTACTTC
d_gene: -; v_gene: TRBV7-8; j_gene: TRBJ1-1; abundance: -; CDR3aa: CASSLSSGMNTEAFF; CDR3nt: TGTGCCAGCAGCTTATCCTCCGGGATGAACACTGAAGCTTTCTTT
d_gene: -; v_gene: TRBV3-1/TRBV3-2; j_gene: TRBJ1-1; abundance: -; CDR3aa: CASSLTANTEAFF; CDR3nt: TGTGCCAGCAGCCTAACAGCAAACACTGAAGCTTTCTTT
d_gene: TRBD2; v_gene: TRBV5-1; j_gene: TRBJ2-5; abundance: -; CDR3aa: CASSSRTSGGAETQYF; CDR3nt: TGCGCCAGCAGCTCCAGGACTAGCGGGGGGGCGGAGACCCAGTACTTC
d_gene: -; v_gene: TRBV30; j_gene: TRBJ2-5; abundance: -; CDR3aa: CAWRGGAAKETQYF; CDR3nt: TGTGCCTGGAGAGGGGGGGCGGCAAAAGAGACCCAGTACTTC
d_gene: TRBD1; v_gene: TRBV6-2/TRBV6-3; j_gene: TRBJ2-2; abundance: -; CDR3aa: CASSGTGNPGELFF; CDR3nt: TGTGCCAGCAGTGGGACAGGGAATCCCGGGGAGCTGTTTTTT
d_gene: -; v_gene: TRBV5-1; j_gene: TRBJ1-1; abundance: -; CDR3aa: CASSSPSGENTEAFF; CDR3nt: TGCGCCAGCAGCTCTCCGTCGGGGGAGAACACTGAAGCTTTCTTT
d_gene: -; v_gene: TRBV7-2; j_gene: TRBJ1-5; abundance: -; CDR3aa: CASSAMGGNQPQHF; CDR3nt: TGTGCCAGCAGCGCGATGGGGGGGAATCAGCCCCAGCATTTT
d_gene: -; v_gene: TRBV5-1; j_gene: TRBJ1-4; abundance: -; CDR3aa: CASSNTGATNEKLFF; CDR3nt: TGCGCCAGCAGCAATACAGGAGCAACTAATGAAAAACTGTTTTTT
d_gene: TRBD2; v_gene: TRBV18; j_gene: TRBJ2-2; abundance: once; CDR3aa: CASSVTAGGHNGELFF; CDR3nt: TGTGCCAGCTCAGTGACGGCGGGAGGGCACAACGGGGAGCTGTTTTTT
d_gene: TRBD2; v_gene: TRBV4-3; j_gene: TRBJ2-3; abundance: -; CDR3aa: CASSQGPAGGHSSSTDTQYF; CDR3nt: TGCGCCAGCAGCCAAGGTCCAGCGGGGGGGCACAGCTCCAGCACAGATACGCAGTATTTT
d_gene: -; v_gene: TRBV29-1; j_gene: TRBJ1-4; abundance: -; CDR3aa: CSVRTRTNEKLFF; CDR3nt: TGCAGCGTTCGGACACGTACTAATGAAAAACTGTTTTTT
d_gene: -; v_gene: TRBV19; j_gene: TRBJ1-4; abundance: once; CDR3aa: CASSPSGVREKLFF; CDR3nt: TGTGCCAGTAGTCCCTCGGGGGTGAGAGAAAAACTGTTTTTT
d_gene: TRBD1; v_gene: TRBV19; j_gene: TRBJ2-1; abundance: -; CDR3aa: CASSIDQGGPYNEQFF; CDR3nt: TGTGCCAGTAGTATAGATCAAGGGGGCCCGTACAATGAGCAGTTCTTC
d_gene: TRBD2; v_gene: TRBV6-2/TRBV6-3; j_gene: TRBJ2-7; abundance: -; CDR3aa: CASCRGGYEQYF; CDR3nt: TGTGCCAGCTGCCGGGGGGGTTACGAGCAGTACTTC
d_gene: TRBD2; v_gene: TRBV5-1; j_gene: TRBJ2-1; abundance: -; CDR3aa: CASSLAPSGRASEQFF; CDR3nt: TGCGCCAGCAGCTTGGCTCCTAGCGGGAGGGCCTCAGAGCAGTTCTTC
d_gene: TRBD1; v_gene: TRBV19; j_gene: TRBJ2-4; abundance: -; CDR3aa: CASTPRDSRKNIQYF; CDR3nt: TGTGCCAGTACCCCTCGGGACAGTCGAAAAAACATTCAGTACTTC
d_gene: TRBD1; v_gene: TRBV10-3; j_gene: TRBJ1-5; abundance: -; CDR3aa: CAISRTGTGDQPQHF; CDR3nt: TGTGCCATCAGCCGAACAGGGACAGGGGATCAGCCCCAGCATTTT
d_gene: -; v_gene: TRBV18; j_gene: TRBJ2-1; abundance: -; CDR3aa: CASSPRVDSYNEQFF; CDR3nt: TGTGCCAGCTCACCCCGGGTGGACTCCTACAATGAGCAGTTCTTC
d_gene: -; v_gene: TRBV6-5; j_gene: TRBJ1-6; abundance: -; CDR3aa: CASGPGAVRSPLHF; CDR3nt: TGTGCCAGCGGGCCTGGGGCAGTTCGATCACCCCTCCACTTT
d_gene: -; v_gene: TRBV5-1; j_gene: TRBJ1-1; abundance: -; CDR3aa: CASSLKTGRNTEAFF; CDR3nt: TGCGCCAGCAGCTTAAAGACAGGACGGAACACTGAAGCTTTCTTT
d_gene: TRBD1; v_gene: TRBV19; j_gene: TRBJ2-7; abundance: -; CDR3aa: CASSRTGGSREQYF; CDR3nt: TGTGCCAGTAGCCGAACAGGGGGATCGCGCGAGCAGTACTTC
d_gene: TRBD2; v_gene: TRBV10-3; j_gene: TRBJ2-1; abundance: few; CDR3aa: CAISESSSGSGNEQFF; CDR3nt: TGTGCCATCAGTGAGTCCTCTAGCGGGAGCGGCAATGAGCAGTTCTTC
d_gene: TRBD2; v_gene: TRBV18; j_gene: TRBJ2-1; abundance: -; CDR3aa: CASSPGTSGSYNEQFF; CDR3nt: TGTGCCAGCTCACCGGGGACTAGCGGCTCCTACAATGAGCAGTTCTTC
d_gene: TRBD2; v_gene: TRBV11-3; j_gene: TRBJ2-1; abundance: -; CDR3aa: CASRSGGSYNEQFF; CDR3nt: TGTGCCAGCAGGTCGGGGGGCTCCTACAATGAGCAGTTCTTC
d_gene: TRBD1; v_gene: TRBV6-5; j_gene: TRBJ1-5; abundance: -; CDR3aa: CASRRAWTGDQPQHF; CDR3nt: TGTGCCAGCAGGCGGGCCTGGACAGGGGATCAGCCCCAGCATTTT